What follows are 25 T cell receptor beta chains derived from one specimen sequenced in a study of T cell responses to AZD1222 COVID-19 vaccine. Repertoires were generated with immunoSEQ multiplex PCR, while TCRdb's copy carries only in-frame clones and drops some. Among about 110,000 clones listed, 81% were seen once. Sample: peripheral blood, taken on day 0 of AZD1222 vaccination. These receptors all come from an adult in good health.

The sample holds a few counts of this clone. The chain uses TRBV29-1 and TRBJ2-1, with 7 bases that match TRBD1. There are 16 residues in the CDR3. V was pared by 1 base and J by 0 bases, with 6 bases of the junction left unmatched. Germline V gene data show CDR1 as SQVTM and CDR2 as ANQGSEA. CDR3 in amino acids: CSVEVDRPSSYNEQFF. The DNA for the CDR3 is TGCAGCGTTGAAGTGGACAGGCCGAGCTCCTACAATGAGCAGTTCTTC.

The chain links TRBV6-5 to TRBJ2-7, with D possibly called TRBD1 or TRBD2 (6 bases each). Trimming took off 2 bases at V and 0 bases at J, with 8 bases between the two ends. There are 14 residues in the CDR3. CDR1 is MNHEY and CDR2 is SVGAGI in the germline V gene. The CDR3 coding sequence is TGTGCCAGCAGTTACAGGGGGGCCTCCTACGAGCAGTACTTC. This encodes CASSYRGASYEQYF.

The chain couples TRBV5-1 to TRBJ2-7; D could derive from TRBD1 or TRBD2 (5 bases each). The CDR3 consists of 15 residues. Germline CDR1 is SGHRS and CDR2 is YFSETQ. The V and J ends lost 5 bases and 0 bases respectively, with 15 bases between them. Written as DNA, the CDR3 is TGCGCCAGCAGTTCAGAACGGGACGGCTCCTACGAGCAGTACTTC. This sequence encodes CASSSERDGSYEQYF. Full variable domain (rest looked up from reference TRBV5-1 and TRBJ2-7): KAGVTQTPRYLIKTRGQQVTLSCSPISGHRSVSWYQQTPGQGLQFLFEYFSETQRNKGNFPGRFSGRQFSNSRSEMNVSTLELGDSALYLCASSSERDGSYEQYFGPGTRLTVT.

A few counts support this clone. The chain uses TRBV6-1 and TRBJ1-1; the D is unclear. Germline V gene lookup returns CDR1 MNHNS and CDR2 SASEGT. The ends were cut back, 2 bases at V and 1 base at J, with 5 bases in the middle. The CDR3 is 13 residues long. CDR3 coding DNA: TGTGCCAGCAGTGAACAGGAGAACACTGAAGCTTTCTTT. Translated, it gives CASSEQENTEAFF.

The V call is TRBV9, the J call TRBJ1-5, with D maybe TRBD1 (5 bases). The CDR3 runs 15 residues. Germline V lookup: CDR1 SGDLS, CDR2 YYNGEE. The V gene lost 0 bases and the J gene lost 4 bases, with 11 bases spanning the gap. The CDR3 reads CASSVEGQKNQPQHF. CDR3 DNA sequence: TGTGCCAGCAGCGTAGAGGGGCAGAAAAATCAGCCCCAGCATTTT.

This chain uses TRBV28 with TRBJ2-1; 10 nucleotides align to TRBD2. This CDR3 spans 18 amino acids. Trimming cost V 1 base and J 9 bases; bases outside gene matches: 15. Germline values: CDR1 MDHEN, CDR2 SYDVKM. CDR3 nucleotide sequence: TGTGCCAGCAGTTTATTTTTAGCGGGGGGATCCAAGGGTGGTGAGCAGTTCTTC. Translation gives CASSLFLAGGSKGGEQFF.

This clone appeared a single time. J is TRBJ1-5 and V is TRBV21-1. TRBV21-1 is a known pseudogene. There are 11 residues in the CDR3. The CDR3: CASTTNQPQHF. CDR3 in DNA: TGTGCCAGCACCACCAATCAGCCCCAGCATTTT.

The rearrangement uses TRBV6-4 and TRBJ1-5; unclear D gene. V was pared by 3 bases and J by 5 bases, with 8 bases between. Germline V CDR1 and CDR2: MRHNA, SNTAGT. The CDR3 has 13 amino acids. CDR3 in DNA: TGTGCCAGCAGTGAGCGAACCCATCAGCCCCAGCATTTT. Protein: CASSERTHQPQHF.

J is TRBJ2-2 and V is TRBV19, with 9 positions matching TRBD2. Per the germline V gene, CDR1 is LNHDA and CDR2 is SQIVND (reference sequence). There are 16 residues in the CDR3. V gave up 0 bases and J gave up 1 base; unmatched junction bases: 0. CDR3 sequence: CASSIDSGGNTGELFF. CDR3 bases: TGTGCCAGTAGTATAGATAGCGGGGGGAACACCGGGGAGCTGTTTTTT.

The V gene is TRBV5-1, the J gene TRBJ1-2; D gene unclear. CDR1 is SGHRS, CDR2 YFSETQ, per germline. V was cut by 2 bases and J by 6 bases, with 17 bases left in between. The CDR3 totals 15 residues. CDR3 coding DNA: TGCGCCAGCAGCTTTGAGGACGGCCTTGGGGATGGCTACACCTTC. Translation: CASSFEDGLGDGYTF. Complete variable domain (other parts from reference TRBV5-1 and TRBJ1-2): KAGVTQTPRYLIKTRGQQVTLSCSPISGHRSVSWYQQTPGQGLQFLFEYFSETQRNKGNFPGRFSGRQFSNSRSEMNVSTLELGDSALYLCASSFEDGLGDGYTFGSGTRLTVV.

This clone showed up just once. The chain has TRBV18 and TRBJ1-1, with D uncertain. This CDR3 spans 14 amino acids. The V gene lost 3 bases and the J gene lost 3 bases, with 11 bases spanning the gap. Germline CDR1 reads KGHSH; CDR2 reads LQKENI. The CDR3 coding sequence is TGTGCCAGCTCACCCCGGGGAAGGGACACTGAAGCTTTCTTT. Translation: CASSPRGRDTEAFF.

In this sample, this clone turned up once. The rearrangement links TRBV5-1 to TRBJ2-3; 15 positions agree with TRBD2. V dropped 4 bases and J dropped 5; count of bases not matched to a gene: 14. This CDR3 spans 19 amino acids. In germline, CDR1 is SGHRS, CDR2 YFSETQ. In DNA form, the CDR3 reads TGCGCCAGCAGCCCCGGAGGACTAGCGGGAGGGCCTCAGGGAGATACGCAGTATTTT. This translates into CASSPGGLAGGPQGDTQYF.

This sequence joins TRBV5-1 and TRBJ2-5; no firm D call. Trimming left V 2 bases short and J 1 base short, with 0 bases between. CDR3 length equals 11 residues. CDR1 and CDR2 (germline): SGHRS, YFSETQ. The CDR3 nucleotides read TGCGCCAGCAGCTTCCAAGAGACCCAGTACTTC. This sequence encodes CASSFQETQYF.

The chain has TRBV29-1 and TRBJ2-3, with 10 nucleotides matching TRBD1. Trimming cost V 3 bases and J 6 bases; bases outside gene matches: 3. The germline V gene has CDR1 SQVTM and CDR2 ANQGSEA. The CDR3 loop spans 13 amino acids. In nucleotides, the CDR3 is TGCAGCGTTGAGGGACAGGGGCGGGATACGCAGTATTTT. Its protein is CSVEGQGRDTQYF.

The chain recombines TRBV3-1 (or the pseudogene TRBV3-2) with TRBJ2-5, with D perhaps matching TRBD1 (6 bases). V shed 5 bases and J shed 5 bases, with 15 bases lying between them. Per germline, CDR1 LGHDT and CDR2 YNNKEL (reference sequence). The CDR3 is made up of 14 amino acids. In DNA form, the CDR3 reads TGTGCCAGCAGCAGGACCTCGAGGGGGGAGACCCAGTACTTC. Amino acids: CASSRTSRGETQYF.

Notes on this clone: Other nucleotide sequences from this sample produce the same CDR3. V and J are TRBV2 and TRBJ1-5, with D possibly being TRBD1 (5 bases). Trimming pared 5 bases from V and 1 base from J, leaving 6 bases between. This CDR3 has 13 amino acids. The V gene's germline CDR1 is SNHLY and CDR2 FYNNEI. Here the CDR3 reads CASSRDSNQPQHF. The CDR3 DNA follows: TGTGCCAGCAGTAGGGACAGCAATCAGCCCCAGCATTTT.

This rearrangement joins TRBV10-3 to TRBJ1-1; no clear D gene. V shed 3 bases and J shed 8 bases, with 19 bases lying between them. The CDR3 has 15 residues. The germline gives CDR1 ENHRY, CDR2 SYGVKD. The CDR3 spells CAISDSPKGSSEAFF. The CDR3 nucleotides read TGTGCCATCAGTGACTCGCCAAAAGGGAGCTCGGAAGCTTTCTTT.

About this clone: The limits of the CDR3 on the DNA are not certain, so only TCRdb's listed CDR3 is given. The chain uses TRBV10-2 and TRBJ2-1. The CDR3 totals 17 residues, both ends included. Germline V gene data show CDR1 as WSHSY and CDR2 as SAAADI. CDR3 loop: CASSESWAVGPGNEQFF.

V usage is TRBV7-2 and J usage is TRBJ2-3; TRBD2 is a possible D gene (6 bases). Germline V gene lookup returns CDR1 SGHTA and CDR2 FQGNSA. V was trimmed by 3 bases and J by 1 base, leaving 17 bases between them. The CDR3 loop spans 17 amino acids. The CDR3 region has the DNA TGTGCCAGCAGCTTTCGGCGGGGAGCCAGCCGCACAGATACGCAGTATTTT. The encoded protein is CASSFRRGASRTDTQYF.

The table lists this clone with a count of one. The CDR3 DNA reads as TGTGCCAGCAGCTATACACAGGGTGGAGGCTCACCCCTCCACTTT. Translating gives CASSYTQGGGSPLHF. J is TRBJ1-6 and V is TRBV7-2; a weak D match, TRBD1 (6 bases). This CDR3 has 15 residues. Deletions cut 4 bases from V and 10 bases from J, with 17 bases between. Germline values: CDR1 SGHTA, CDR2 FQGNSA.

The CDR3 nucleotides are TGTGCCAGCAGTGGGGCAGGGCCTCAGCCCCAGCATTTT. Protein product: CASSGAGPQPQHF. The V call is TRBV25-1, the J call TRBJ1-5; tentative D call: TRBD1 (5 bases). The CDR3 sequence is 13 residues long. Germline values: CDR1 MGHDK, CDR2 SYGVNS. V was trimmed by 4 bases and J by 6 bases, leaving 10 bases between them.

This clone has only a few counts. This rearrangement joins TRBV9 to TRBJ1-2; no clear D gene. Deletions cut 3 bases from V and 0 bases from J, with 12 bases between. Germline V gene lookup returns CDR1 SGDLS and CDR2 YYNGEE. The CDR3 extends over 15 amino acids. The CDR3 here is CASSDWPWTNYGYTF. The CDR3 DNA follows: TGTGCCAGCAGCGACTGGCCGTGGACTAACTATGGCTACACCTTC.

V and J are TRBV29-1 and TRBJ2-4; D is perhaps TRBD1 or TRBD2 (6 bases each). V was pared by 4 bases and J by 3 bases, with 16 bases between. Germline V CDR1 and CDR2: SQVTM, ANQGSEA. This CDR3 has 15 amino acids. The CDR3, as DNA: TGCAGCGTTGCTTGGGGGGCGCCCGGCAAAAACATTCAGTACTTC. The encoded protein is CSVAWGAPGKNIQYF.

This sequence joins TRBV25-1 and TRBJ1-6; TRBD1 matches 8 bases. Germline CDR1 MGHDK, CDR2 SYGVNS. The CDR3 runs 13 residues. With 4 bases clipped from V and 7 bases from J, the junction kept 0 bases outside the gene matches. The CDR3 sequence is CASSGQGNSPLHF. The CDR3 DNA reads as TGTGCCAGCAGTGGACAGGGGAATTCACCCCTCCACTTT.

The V and J genes are TRBV7-2 and TRBJ2-4; D is undetermined. Trimming stripped 2 bases from V and 9 bases from J, with 17 bases between. From germline, CDR1 is SGHTA and CDR2 FQGNSA. This CDR3 contains 15 residues. The CDR3 protein is CASSLSPAKQAIQYF. The CDR3 DNA follows: TGTGCCAGCAGCTTAAGTCCAGCTAAGCAGGCCATTCAGTACTTC.